This passage covers 23 T cell receptor beta chains from one sample sequenced in a study of T cell responses to AZD1222 COVID-19 vaccine. Here immunoSEQ multiplex PCR was the method, and the copy in TCRdb shows in-frame clones only, minus some. The sample records fewer than 150,000 clones, more than 85% being singletons. The sample in question was peripheral blood, obtained 28 days after the second AZD1222 dose. The origin of the receptors is an adult who received the AZD1222 COVID-19 vaccine.

The rearrangement links TRBV5-1 to TRBJ2-7; D remains unclear. The V gene's germline CDR1 is SGHRS and CDR2 YFSETQ. Trimming stripped 0 bases from V and 1 base from J, with 2 bases between. CDR3 length: 12 residues. CDR3 region: CASSLESYEQYF. CDR3 DNA: TGCGCCAGCAGCTTGGAATCCTACGAGCAGTACTTC.

This clone has just one count. The CDR3 nucleotides are TGTGCCAGCTCACCAGAATGGACAGCTGGAAACACCATATATTTT. Amino acid sequence: CASSPEWTAGNTIYF. This chain connects TRBV18 to TRBJ1-3, with a tentative D call TRBD1 (6 bases). Trimming cost V 2 bases and J 2 bases, with 10 bases left between them. Germline-derived CDR1 and CDR2 are KGHSH and LQKENI. CDR3 length: 15 amino acids.

V gene TRBV9 combines with J gene TRBJ2-1, with 9 positions matching TRBD2. V was clipped by 3 bases and J by 7 bases; unmatched bases: 14. From germline, CDR1 is SGDLS and CDR2 YYNGEE. This CDR3 contains 17 residues. The CDR3: CASSGGRHSGLANEQFF. CDR3 coding DNA: TGTGCCAGCAGCGGCGGGAGGCATTCTGGACTAGCGAATGAGCAGTTCTTC. The whole variable domain, remainder taken from reference TRBV9 and TRBJ2-1, is DSGVTQTPKHLITATGQRVTLRCSPRSGDLSVYWYQQSLDQGLQFLIQYYNGEERAKGNILERFSAQQFPDLHSELNLSSLELGDSALYFCASSGGRHSGLANEQFFGPGTRLTVL.

The chain links TRBV4-2 to TRBJ2-3; 8 bases agree with TRBD1. The CDR3 is 14 amino acids. V shed 3 bases, J shed 5 bases, and the junction held 4 bases outside the gene matches. CDR1 is LGHNA, CDR2 YNFKEQ, per germline. The CDR3 protein is CASSQVTGGDTQYF. The CDR3, as DNA: TGTGCCAGCAGCCAGGTAACAGGGGGAGATACGCAGTATTTT.

The rearrangement links TRBV18 to TRBJ2-5; 10 nucleotides line up with TRBD1. From germline, CDR1 is KGHSH and CDR2 LQKENI. Trimming cost V 3 bases and J 5 bases; bases outside gene matches: 3. The CDR3 has 14 amino acids. CDR3 region: CASSPGQGMETQYF. DNA of the CDR3: TGTGCCAGCTCACCGGGACAGGGGATGGAGACCCAGTACTTC.

V usage is TRBV6-1 and J usage is TRBJ2-2; 8 nucleotides agree with TRBD1. V shed 1 base and J 6 bases; nucleotides not matched to a gene: 10. The CDR3 runs to 17 residues. The germline gives CDR1 MNHNS, CDR2 SASEGT. The chain's CDR3 is CASSEGTGLFQSGELFF. The CDR3 nucleotides are TGTGCCAGCAGTGAAGGGACAGGGCTCTTTCAGTCCGGGGAGCTGTTTTTT.

The chain carries TRBV6-6 and TRBJ1-2, with D hard to call. Trimming removed 0 bases at V and 7 bases at J, with 6 bases between. The CDR3 runs 12 residues. In germline, CDR1 is MNHNY, CDR2 SVGAGI (reference sequence). CDR3 coding DNA: TGTGCCAGCAGTTACTCTTCCGGTGGCTACACCTTC. Translating it yields CASSYSSGGYTF.

This chain joins TRBV4-3 and TRBJ1-4, with D hard to call. Germline CDR1 and CDR2: LGHNA and YSLEER. The CDR3 has 16 amino acids. The V and J ends lost 0 bases and 0 bases respectively, with 8 bases between them. CDR3 coding DNA: TGCGCCAGCAGCCAAGATCTGGTTGCAACTAATGAAAAACTGTTTTTT. This translates into CASSQDLVATNEKLFF.

The rearrangement uses TRBV7-9 and TRBJ2-2; D may be TRBD1 (6 bases). The CDR3 totals 17 residues. Germline V gives CDR1 SEHNR, CDR2 FQNEAQ (reference sequence). V was cut by 6 bases and J by 1 base, with 18 bases left in between. CDR3 nucleotides: TGTGCCAGCAGACCAATCCAAGGACAGAGGAACACCGGGGAGCTGTTTTTT. Protein product: CASRPIQGQRNTGELFF.

The V call is TRBV25-1, the J call TRBJ1-4; weak D call: TRBD1 (6 bases). The CDR3 spans 15 residues. The germline V gene encodes CDR1 MGHDK and CDR2 SYGVNS. The V end lost 8 bases, the J end lost 8 bases, and 21 bases lay between the germline ends. CDR3 in amino acids: CASSTGGGGREKLFF. The CDR3, as DNA: TGTGCCAGCTCCACGGGAGGAGGGGGACGGGAAAAACTGTTTTTT. Complete variable domain (other parts from reference TRBV25-1 and TRBJ1-4): EADIYQTPRYLVIGTGKKITLECSQTMGHDKMYWYQQDPGMELHLIHYSYGVNSTEKGDLSSESTVSRIRTEHFPLTLESARPSHTSQYLCASSTGGGGREKLFFGSGTQLSVL.

The V and J genes are TRBV10-3 and TRBJ1-1, with D possibly TRBD1 on 6 matching bases. Per the germline V gene, CDR1 is ENHRY and CDR2 is SYGVKD. This CDR3 is built from 14 residues. Trimming took off 2 bases at V and 5 bases at J, with 12 bases between the two ends. CDR3 DNA: TGTGCCATCAGTGAGGAGGGGGGGCAAACTGAAGCTTTCTTT. This encodes CAISEEGGQTEAFF.

The rearrangement joins TRBV5-4 to TRBJ2-5, with 15 bases fitting TRBD2. The V segment lost 2 bases and the J segment 4 bases; nucleotides outside the gene matches: 9. This CDR3 has 18 residues. Looked up from germline, CDR1 is SGHNT and CDR2 is YYREEE (reference sequence). CDR3 protein: CASSLSGLAGGEGETQYF. CDR3 nucleotides: TGTGCCAGCAGCTTATCGGGACTAGCGGGGGGAGAAGGAGAGACCCAGTACTTC.

V gene TRBV5-6 combines with J gene TRBJ1-1, with D unclear. Germline loops: CDR1 SGHDT, CDR2 YYEEEE. The CDR3 covers 12 residues. V was trimmed by 0 bases and J by 3 bases, leaving 3 bases between them. CDR3 protein: CASSLDDTEAFF. CDR3 nucleotide sequence: TGTGCCAGCAGCTTGGACGACACTGAAGCTTTCTTT.

The chain carries TRBV5-6 and TRBJ2-1; TRBD1 aligns across 9 bases. The CDR3 consists of 13 residues. The ends lost 7 bases at V and 9 bases at J; junction bases unmatched: 8. Germline V gene lookup returns CDR1 SGHDT and CDR2 YYEEEE. The chain's CDR3 is CASVDRGGFEQFF. Here the CDR3 DNA reads TGTGCCAGCGTGGACAGGGGTGGATTTGAGCAGTTCTTC.

This rearrangement joins TRBV7-2 to TRBJ2-7; 11 bases line up with TRBD2. CDR3 length: 17 residues. V lost 1 base and J lost 2; bases outside the gene matches: 7. Germline lookup yields CDR1 SGHTA and CDR2 FQGNSA. Here the CDR3 DNA reads TGTGCCAGCAGCTTAGATGAACTAGCGGGGGTACCCTACGAGCAGTACTTC. Its protein is CASSLDELAGVPYEQYF.

The chain is built from TRBV7-2 and TRBJ2-3, with 9 bases fitting TRBD2. This CDR3 has 16 amino acids. V shed 6 bases, J shed 5 bases, and the junction held 12 bases outside the gene matches. Germline CDR1 and CDR2: SGHTA and FQGNSA. The CDR3 reads CASSPVWREGRDTQYF. CDR3 sequence (DNA): TGTGCCAGCAGTCCCGTTTGGCGGGAGGGCCGAGATACGCAGTATTTT.

In this sample, this clone turned up once. The chain uses TRBV4-2 and TRBJ1-6; 9 bases agree with TRBD1. J was trimmed by 5 bases and V by 3 bases; bases with no gene match: 5. Germline lookup yields CDR1 LGHNA and CDR2 YNFKEQ. The CDR3 loop spans 16 amino acids. The DNA of the CDR3 is TGTGCCAGCAGCCAGGACAGGGGTTTCGATAATTCACCCCTCCACTTT. Encoded protein: CASSQDRGFDNSPLHF.

The CDR3 loop is CASSQWVTASNQPQHF. Written as DNA, the CDR3 is TGTGCCAGCAGCCAGTGGGTAACAGCTAGCAATCAGCCCCAGCATTTT. The genes are TRBV6-2 or TRBV6-3 and TRBJ1-5; no firm D call. From germline, CDR1 is MNHEY and CDR2 SVGEGT. This CDR3 is 16 amino acids long. V lost 6 bases, J lost 0 bases, and 15 bases lay in between.

The chain carries TRBV10-1 and TRBJ1-1; D is uncertain. The V end was cut by 0 bases, the J end by 1 base, with 3 bases between. Germline V gene sequence: CDR1 WNHNN, CDR2 SYGVQD (reference sequence). This CDR3 region has 13 residues. DNA for the CDR3: TGCGCCAGCAGTGAGTCCAGGAACACTGAAGCTTTCTTT. Its translation: CASSESRNTEAFF.

V is TRBV5-1 and J is TRBJ2-3; D is unclear. From germline, CDR1 is SGHRS and CDR2 YFSETQ. Trimming cost V 1 base and J 2 bases, with 11 bases left between them. The CDR3 runs to 15 residues. CDR3 in DNA: TGCGCCAGCAGCTTGAGGCAGTTACTCACAGATACGCAGTATTTT. This codes for CASSLRQLLTDTQYF. The full variable domain, completed using reference TRBV5-1 and TRBJ2-3, is KAGVTQTPRYLIKTRGQQVTLSCSPISGHRSVSWYQQTPGQGLQFLFEYFSETQRNKGNFPGRFSGRQFSNSRSEMNVSTLELGDSALYLCASSLRQLLTDTQYFGPGTRLTVL.

This chain connects TRBV6-6 to TRBJ1-4; TRBD1 matches 11 bases. CDR1 and CDR2 (germline): MNHNY, SVGAGI (reference sequence). Trimming took 6 bases from V and 8 from J; bases not matched to a gene: 8. This CDR3 spans 15 amino acids. Here the CDR3 reads CASSHWTGGLEKLFF. The DNA for the CDR3 is TGTGCCAGCAGCCACTGGACAGGGGGCTTGGAAAAACTGTTTTTT.

V gene TRBV5-1 combines with J gene TRBJ1-3, with no clear D. The CDR3 covers 15 residues. From germline, CDR1 is SGHRS and CDR2 YFSETQ. Deletions cut 1 base from V and 3 bases from J, with 11 bases between. The CDR3 DNA is TGCGCCAGCAGCTTGTCCGGGGATTATGGAAACACCATATATTTT. It specifies CASSLSGDYGNTIYF.

The table lists this clone with a count of one. The chain carries TRBV4-3 and TRBJ1-2; D possibly corresponds to TRBD1 (6 bases). CDR3 length: 14 residues. The V gene lost 3 bases and the J gene lost 4 bases, with 12 bases spanning the gap. Germline CDR1 and CDR2: LGHNA and YSLEER. The CDR3 DNA reads TGCGCCAGCAGCCAGGTCAAGGGGGTCTATGGCTACACCTTC. It yields the protein CASSQVKGVYGYTF.